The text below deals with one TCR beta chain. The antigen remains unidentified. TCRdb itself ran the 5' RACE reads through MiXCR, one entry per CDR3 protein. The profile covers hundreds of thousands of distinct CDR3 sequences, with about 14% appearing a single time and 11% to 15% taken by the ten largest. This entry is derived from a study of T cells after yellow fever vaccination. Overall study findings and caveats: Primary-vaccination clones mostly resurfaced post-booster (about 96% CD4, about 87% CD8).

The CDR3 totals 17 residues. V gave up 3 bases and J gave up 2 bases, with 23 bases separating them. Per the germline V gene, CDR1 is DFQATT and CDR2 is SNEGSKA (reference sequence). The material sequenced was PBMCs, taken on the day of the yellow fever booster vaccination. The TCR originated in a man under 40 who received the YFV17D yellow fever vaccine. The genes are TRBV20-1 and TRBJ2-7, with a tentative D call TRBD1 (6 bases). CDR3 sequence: CSARANRTGPPAYEQYF. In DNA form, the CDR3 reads TGCAGTGCTAGGGCTAACCGCACAGGGCCGCCTGCCTACGAGCAGTACTTC.